This T cell receptor (beta chain) was captured in a study of PD-L1 blockade in urothelial cancer. This CDR3 contains 13 residues. The V and J ends lost 0 bases and 6 bases respectively, with 9 bases between them. Germline V gives CDR1 SGDLS, CDR2 YYNGEE. Repertoires were generated with immunoSEQ multiplex PCR, while TCRdb's copy carries only in-frame clones and drops some. The profile shows 41,000 or so clones, approximately 83% of them singletons. Material: PBMCs, obtained around atezolizumab (anti-PD-L1) treatment. The chain recombines TRBV9 with TRBJ1-2; D ambiguous. The TCR originated in a man aged 55 to 70 with urothelial cancer. CDR3 protein: CASSVDRGDGYTF. DNA of the CDR3: TGTGCCAGCAGCGTAGATCGCGGGGATGGCTACACCTTC.